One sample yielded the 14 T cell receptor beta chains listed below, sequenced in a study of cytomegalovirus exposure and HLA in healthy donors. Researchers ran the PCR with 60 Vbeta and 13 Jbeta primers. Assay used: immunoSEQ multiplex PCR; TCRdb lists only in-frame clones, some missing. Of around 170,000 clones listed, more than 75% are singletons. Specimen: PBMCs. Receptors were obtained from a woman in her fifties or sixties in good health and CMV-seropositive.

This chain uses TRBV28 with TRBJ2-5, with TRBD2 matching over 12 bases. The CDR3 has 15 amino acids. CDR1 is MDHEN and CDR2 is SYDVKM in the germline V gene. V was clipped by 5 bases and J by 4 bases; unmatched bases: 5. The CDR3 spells CASSLTSGGGETQYF. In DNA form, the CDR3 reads TGTGCCAGCAGTCTGACTAGCGGGGGAGGAGAGACCCAGTACTTC.

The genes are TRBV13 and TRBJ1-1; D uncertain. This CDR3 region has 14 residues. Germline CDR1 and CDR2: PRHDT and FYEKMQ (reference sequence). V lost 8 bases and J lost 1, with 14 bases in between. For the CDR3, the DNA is TGTGCCAGCGGGCAGGATTTGGAGAACACTGAAGCTTTCTTT. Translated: CASGQDLENTEAFF.

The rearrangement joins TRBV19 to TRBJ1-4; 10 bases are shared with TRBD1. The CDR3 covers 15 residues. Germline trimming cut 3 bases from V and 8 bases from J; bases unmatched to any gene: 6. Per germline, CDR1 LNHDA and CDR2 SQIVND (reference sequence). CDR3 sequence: CASSILPGQGEKLFF. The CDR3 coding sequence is TGTGCCAGTAGTATTCTACCGGGACAGGGGGAAAAACTGTTTTTT.

CDR3 region: CASSPQGLAVTEQFF. As DNA, the CDR3 is TGTGCCAGCAGTCCCCAGGGACTAGCGGTTACTGAGCAGTTCTTC. The gene calls are TRBV27 and TRBJ2-1, with 11 bases identical to TRBD2. V lost 5 bases to trimming and J lost 9 bases; unmatched junction nucleotides: 9. CDR1 and CDR2 (germline): MNHEY, SMNVEV (reference sequence). This CDR3 is built from 15 residues.

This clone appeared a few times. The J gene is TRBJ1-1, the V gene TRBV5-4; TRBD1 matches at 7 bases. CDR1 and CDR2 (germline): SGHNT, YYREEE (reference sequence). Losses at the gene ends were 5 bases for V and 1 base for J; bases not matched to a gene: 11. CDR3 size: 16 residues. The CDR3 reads CASSYRGQATNTEAFF. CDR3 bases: TGTGCCAGCAGTTATAGAGGACAGGCGACGAACACTGAAGCTTTCTTT.

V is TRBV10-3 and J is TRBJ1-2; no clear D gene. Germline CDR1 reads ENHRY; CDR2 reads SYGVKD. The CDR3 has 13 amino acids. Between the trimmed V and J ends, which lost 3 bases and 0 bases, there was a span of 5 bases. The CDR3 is CAISETANYGYTF. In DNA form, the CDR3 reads TGTGCCATCAGTGAAACGGCTAACTATGGCTACACCTTC.

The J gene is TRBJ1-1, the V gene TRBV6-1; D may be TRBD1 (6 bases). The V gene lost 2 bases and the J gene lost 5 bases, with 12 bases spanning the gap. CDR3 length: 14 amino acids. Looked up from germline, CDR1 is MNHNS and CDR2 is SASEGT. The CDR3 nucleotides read TGTGCCAGCAGTGAAAATACAGGGAAAACTGAAGCTTTCTTT. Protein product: CASSENTGKTEAFF.

CDR3 residues: CASSSGTVKQYF. DNA for the CDR3: TGTGCCAGCAGCTCCGGGACAGTTAAGCAGTACTTC. The chain has TRBV28 and TRBJ2-7; 7 bases fit TRBD1. The V gene's germline CDR1 is MDHEN and CDR2 SYDVKM. This CDR3 comprises 12 residues. V trimming: 6 bases; J trimming: 8 bases; junction bases outside the gene matches: 7.

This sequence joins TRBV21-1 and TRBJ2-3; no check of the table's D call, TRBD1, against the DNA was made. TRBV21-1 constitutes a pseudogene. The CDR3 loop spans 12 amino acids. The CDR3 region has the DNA TGTGCCAGCACTCCCTCAGGAGATACGCAGTATTTT. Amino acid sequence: CASTPSGDTQYF.

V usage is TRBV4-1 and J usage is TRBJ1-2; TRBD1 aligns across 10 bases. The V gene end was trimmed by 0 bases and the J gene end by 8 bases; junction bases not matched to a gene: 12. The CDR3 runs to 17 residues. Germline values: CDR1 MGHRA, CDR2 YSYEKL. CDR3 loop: CASSQDRDRGSPVGYTF. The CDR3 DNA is TGCGCCAGCAGCCAAGATCGGGACAGGGGATCGCCCGTGGGCTACACCTTC.

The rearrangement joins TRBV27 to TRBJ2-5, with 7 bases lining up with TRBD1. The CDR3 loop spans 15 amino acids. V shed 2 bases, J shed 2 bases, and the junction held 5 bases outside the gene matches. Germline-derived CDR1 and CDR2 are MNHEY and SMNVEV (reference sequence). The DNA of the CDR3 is TGTGCCAGCAGTTTAAGGGGGCAATTTCAAGAGACCCAGTACTTC. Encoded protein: CASSLRGQFQETQYF.

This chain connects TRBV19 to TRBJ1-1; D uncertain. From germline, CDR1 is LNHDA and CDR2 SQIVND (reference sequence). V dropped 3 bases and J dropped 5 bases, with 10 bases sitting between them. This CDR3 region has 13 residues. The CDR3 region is CASSMGGSTEAFF. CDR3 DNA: TGTGCCAGTAGTATGGGAGGGTCTACTGAAGCTTTCTTT.

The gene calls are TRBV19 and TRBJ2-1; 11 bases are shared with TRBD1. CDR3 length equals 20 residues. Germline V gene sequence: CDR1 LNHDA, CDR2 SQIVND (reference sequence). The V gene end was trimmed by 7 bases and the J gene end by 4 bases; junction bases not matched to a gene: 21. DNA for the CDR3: TGTGCCAGTACCGTGGACAGGGGGCGGTTTGGCGGGGGGGTATACAATGAGCAGTTCTTC. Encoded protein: CASTVDRGRFGGGVYNEQFF.

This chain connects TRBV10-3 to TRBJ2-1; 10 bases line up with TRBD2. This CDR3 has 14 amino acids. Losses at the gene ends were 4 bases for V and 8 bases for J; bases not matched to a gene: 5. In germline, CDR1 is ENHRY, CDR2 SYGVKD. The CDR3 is CAISGGTSVDEQFF. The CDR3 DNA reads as TGTGCCATCAGTGGAGGGACTAGCGTGGATGAGCAGTTCTTC.